One and the same sample provided the 6 T cell receptor beta chains below, sequenced in a study of blood T cell repertoires in COVID-19. Some clones are missing from TCRdb's copy, which holds only in-frame ones; the method was immunoSEQ multiplex PCR. The repertoire holds roughly 160,000 clones, with roughly 84% as singletons. The sequenced material came from peripheral blood. The receptors were gathered from a man between 65 and 79 years old with active or convalescent COVID-19.

This sequence joins TRBV4-3 and TRBJ2-1, with a tentative D call TRBD2 (6 bases). The germline gives CDR1 LGHNA, CDR2 YSLEER. The CDR3 totals 16 residues. Trimming took 0 bases from V and 2 from J, leaving 11 bases between them. CDR3 in DNA: TGCGCCAGCAGCCAAGATCTGGAGGGGACCTACAATGAGCAGTTCTTC. This encodes CASSQDLEGTYNEQFF.

This sequence joins TRBV30 and TRBJ1-4, with D uncertain. V was clipped by 2 bases and J by 7 bases, with 17 bases between them. CDR1 and CDR2 from the germline V gene are GTSNPN and SVGIG (reference sequence). The CDR3 runs 15 residues. The CDR3 region is CAWSRLRTGSEKLFF. CDR3 DNA: TGTGCCTGGAGTCGTCTTAGAACGGGGAGTGAAAAACTGTTTTTT.

The chain employs TRBV13 and TRBJ1-6, with a weak D call TRBD1 (6 bases). Deletions cut 2 bases from V and 7 bases from J, with 18 bases between. This CDR3 is 17 amino acids long. Germline lookup yields CDR1 PRHDT and CDR2 FYEKMQ (reference sequence). CDR3 loop: CASSLTQGTMGNSPLHF. DNA of the CDR3: TGTGCCAGCAGCTTAACCCAGGGGACGATGGGCAATTCACCCCTCCACTTT.

The chain carries TRBV28 and TRBJ1-5; tentative D call: TRBD1 (5 bases). The CDR3 is 12 residues long. Trimming cost V 6 bases and J 6 bases, with 9 bases left between them. Germline CDR1 is MDHEN and CDR2 is SYDVKM. The CDR3 is CASSDRVQPQHF. In DNA, the CDR3 is TGTGCCAGCAGCGACAGAGTTCAGCCCCAGCATTTT.

The chain links TRBV3-1 (or the pseudogene TRBV3-2) to TRBJ1-2; 10 nucleotides line up with TRBD1. This CDR3 contains 14 residues. Germline CDR1 and CDR2: LGHDT and YNNKEL (reference sequence). V lost 5 bases to trimming and J lost 6 bases; unmatched junction nucleotides: 6. The CDR3 loop reads CASSSLDRGNGYTF. The CDR3 DNA is TGTGCCAGCAGCTCCCTGGACAGGGGGAATGGCTACACCTTC.

This rearrangement joins TRBV5-1 to TRBJ2-7; possibly TRBD1 for D (6 bases). The germline V gene encodes CDR1 SGHRS and CDR2 YFSETQ. V lost 0 bases and J lost 7, with 11 bases in between. The length of the CDR3 is 13 residues. The DNA for the CDR3 is TGCGCCAGCAGCTTGGCAGGACAGTTAGAGCAGTACTTC. Protein sequence: CASSLAGQLEQYF. Full variable domain (outside the CDR3, taken from reference TRBV5-1 and TRBJ2-7): KAGVTQTPRYLIKTRGQQVTLSCSPISGHRSVSWYQQTPGQGLQFLFEYFSETQRNKGNFPGRFSGRQFSNSRSEMNVSTLELGDSALYLCASSLAGQLEQYFGPGTRLTVT.